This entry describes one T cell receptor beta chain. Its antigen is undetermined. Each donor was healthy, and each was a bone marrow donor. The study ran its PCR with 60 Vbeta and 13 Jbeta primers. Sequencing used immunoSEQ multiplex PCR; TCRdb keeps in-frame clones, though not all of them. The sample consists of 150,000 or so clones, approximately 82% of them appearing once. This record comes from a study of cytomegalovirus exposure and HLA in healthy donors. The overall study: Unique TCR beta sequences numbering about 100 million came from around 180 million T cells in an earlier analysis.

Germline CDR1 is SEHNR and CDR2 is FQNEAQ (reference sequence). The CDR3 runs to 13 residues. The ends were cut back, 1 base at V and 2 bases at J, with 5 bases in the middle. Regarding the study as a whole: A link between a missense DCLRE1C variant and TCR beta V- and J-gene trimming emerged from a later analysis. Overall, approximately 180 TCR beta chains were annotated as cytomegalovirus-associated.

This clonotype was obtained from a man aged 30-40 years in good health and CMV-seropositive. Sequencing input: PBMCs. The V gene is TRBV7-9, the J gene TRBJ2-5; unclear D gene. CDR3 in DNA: TGTGCCAGCAGCTTAGTCAGACAAGAGACCCAGTACTTC. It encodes CASSLVRQETQYF.